The 16 T cell receptor beta chains below come from one sample, sequenced in a study of T cells in Graves' hyperthyroidism and ophthalmopathy. Using RNA transcripts as the source, TCR beta CDR3 regions were amplified. HTBI primers drove first-round RT-PCR of the TCR CDR3. TCRdb reprocessed the multiplex PCR reads via MiXCR and lists one record per CDR3 protein. This table holds some 380,000 distinct CDR3 sequences, approximately 15% found once. Material: blood. Receptors originate from a man aged 30 to 45 with Graves' hyperthyroidism that later progressed to Graves' ophthalmopathy.

This clonotype was seen at least ten times. The chain couples TRBV28 to TRBJ1-2; no clear D. Germline loops: CDR1 MDHEN, CDR2 SYDVKM. Deletions cut 6 bases from V and 4 bases from J, with 24 bases between. The CDR3 is made up of 17 amino acids. The CDR3: CASSLIRFREGSYGYTF. The CDR3 DNA sequence: TGTGCCAGCAGCCTAATTCGCTTTAGGGAAGGGAGCTATGGCTACACCTTC.

This clonotype was detected a few times. The rearrangement uses TRBV19 and TRBJ1-5; no definite D call. CDR1 and CDR2 from the germline V gene are LNHDA and SQIVND (reference sequence). CDR3 length: 16 residues. V was shortened by 3 bases and J by 7 bases, with 19 bases between the two germline ends. The CDR3 nucleotides are TGTGCCAGTAGTATTTTCCGGCCCACAGATAAGCAGCCCCAGCATTTT. Amino acid sequence: CASSIFRPTDKQPQHF.

This clonotype was observed many times. The gene calls are TRBV2 and TRBJ2-3; 9 nucleotides match TRBD2. CDR3 length equals 14 residues. The junction had 5 bases not matched to a gene; V was cut back by 9 bases and J by 1 base. Germline values: CDR1 SNHLY, CDR2 FYNNEI. DNA of the CDR3: TGTGCCAGTAGGACTAGCGCGGGCACAGATACGCAGTATTTT. Protein sequence: CASRTSAGTDTQYF.

This clonotype was counted ten times or more. The gene calls are TRBV20-1 and TRBJ2-7, with 13 nucleotides matching TRBD2. This CDR3 comprises 16 residues. Germline CDR1 DFQATT, CDR2 SNEGSKA (reference sequence). V gave up 0 bases and J gave up 4 bases; unmatched junction bases: 6. The CDR3 spells CSARDRLAGGSYEQYF. The DNA of the CDR3 is TGCAGTGCTAGAGACCGACTAGCGGGGGGCTCATACGAGCAGTACTTC.

This chain joins TRBV5-1 and TRBJ1-1; weak D call: TRBD1 (6 bases). The CDR3 has 13 residues. Germline values: CDR1 SGHRS, CDR2 YFSETQ. V lost 2 bases to trimming and J lost 10 bases, with 15 bases between them. CDR3 nucleotides: TGCGCCAGCAGCTTAACCCCGGACAGTGGAGCTTTCTTT. This gives the protein CASSLTPDSGAFF.

The rearrangement joins TRBV2 to TRBJ1-4, with D tentatively TRBD1 (6 bases). The CDR3 is 17 residues long. With 2 bases removed from V and 6 bases from J, the gap between germline ends came to 19 bases. CDR1 and CDR2 from the germline V gene are SNHLY and FYNNEI. The CDR3 DNA reads as TGTGCCAGCAGTGAATCTTACAGGGTATCGCCTTATGAAAAACTGTTTTTT. It codes for CASSESYRVSPYEKLFF.

The J gene is TRBJ1-6, the V gene TRBV5-1; D might be TRBD1 (5 bases). Germline CDR1 SGHRS, CDR2 YFSETQ. V gave up 0 bases and J gave up 0 bases, with 10 bases separating them. The CDR3 loop spans 17 amino acids. The chain's CDR3 is CASSLDRRGSYNSPLHF. Here the CDR3 DNA reads TGCGCCAGCAGCTTGGACAGGAGGGGCTCCTATAATTCACCCCTCCACTTT.

The CDR3 is CAIRRGGRDEQYF. Written as DNA, the CDR3 is TGTGCCATCAGGAGGGGGGGGCGGGACGAGCAGTACTTC. The rearrangement links TRBV10-3 to TRBJ2-7, with a weak D call TRBD2 (7 bases). This CDR3 is built from 13 residues. Germline CDR1 ENHRY, CDR2 SYGVKD. Trimming pared 6 bases from V and 5 bases from J, leaving 14 bases between.

This clonotype was seen at least ten times. V is TRBV7-8 and J is TRBJ1-2; D is perhaps TRBD1 (6 bases). Trimming pared 1 base from V and 7 bases from J, leaving 10 bases between. CDR1 SGHVS and CDR2 FQNEAQ come from the germline V gene. The CDR3 runs 13 residues. The chain's CDR3 is CASSLGAGVGYTF. The CDR3 DNA reads as TGTGCCAGCAGCTTAGGGGCAGGGGTTGGCTACACCTTC. Combining the CDR3 with reference TRBV7-8 and TRBJ1-2 gives the whole variable domain GAGVSQSPRYKVAKRGQDVALRCDPISGHVSLFWYQQALGQGPEFLTYFQNEAQLDKSGLPSDRFFAERPEGSVSTLKIQRTQQEDSAVYLCASSLGAGVGYTFGSGTRLTVV.

Only a few counts were recorded for this clonotype. This chain connects TRBV6-2 or TRBV6-3 to TRBJ1-5, with D tentatively TRBD1 (6 bases). The CDR3 spans 13 residues. Trimming removed 2 bases at V and 6 bases at J, with 8 bases between. Germline CDR1 is MNHEY and CDR2 is SVGEGT. CDR3: CASSYTGIQPQHF. The CDR3 region has the DNA TGTGCCAGCAGTTACACAGGGATTCAGCCCCAGCATTTT.

This clonotype was counted at least ten times. The chain uses TRBV9 and TRBJ2-5; TRBD2 agrees at 7 bases. V shed 0 bases, J shed 5 bases, and the junction held 4 bases outside the gene matches. The V gene's germline CDR1 is SGDLS and CDR2 YYNGEE. This CDR3 contains 14 residues. CDR3: CASSVGFGGETQYF. CDR3 bases: TGTGCCAGCAGCGTAGGGTTCGGGGGGGAGACCCAGTACTTC.

This clonotype was detected a few times. This chain connects TRBV19 to TRBJ1-5; no clear D. Trimming took 1 base from V and 0 from J, leaving 13 bases between them. CDR1 and CDR2 from the germline V gene are LNHDA and SQIVND (reference sequence). This CDR3 comprises 17 residues. CDR3 coding DNA: TGTGCCAGTAGTATAGCTTTGGCAGACTATAGCAATCAGCCCCAGCATTTT. Translating it yields CASSIALADYSNQPQHF.

The rearrangement links TRBV27 to TRBJ1-5, with D perhaps matching TRBD1 (5 bases). V dropped 4 bases and J dropped 0 bases, with 19 bases sitting between them. CDR3 length: 18 amino acids. Germline V gene lookup returns CDR1 MNHEY and CDR2 SMNVEV (reference sequence). As DNA, the CDR3 is TGTGCCAGCAGTTCCCTGGGACGGGCTTCCCATAGCAATCAGCCCCAGCATTTT. This codes for CASSSLGRASHSNQPQHF.

Many counts were recorded for this clonotype. The V gene is TRBV7-2, the J gene TRBJ2-1; the match to TRBD2 covers 10 bases. Germline V gene data show CDR1 as SGHTA and CDR2 as FQGNSA. The CDR3 totals 15 residues. V shed 3 bases, J shed 2 bases, and the junction held 1 base outside the gene matches. CDR3: CASSFSGGTYNEQFF. CDR3 coding DNA: TGTGCCAGCAGCTTTAGCGGGGGGACCTACAATGAGCAGTTCTTC. Complete variable domain (other parts from reference TRBV7-2 and TRBJ2-1): GAGVSQSPSNKVTEKGKDVELRCDPISGHTALYWYRQSLGQGLEFLIYFQGNSAPDKSGLPSDRFSAERTGGSVSTLTIQRTQQEDSAVYLCASSFSGGTYNEQFFGPGTRLTVL.

Turning to this clonotype: The CDR3 does not close with the conserved phenylalanine or tryptophan, likely indicating a read error. This chain links TRBV7-3 with TRBJ2-5; a weak D match, TRBD1 (6 bases). V was cut by 5 bases and J by 4 bases, with 11 bases left in between. The CDR3 sequence is 13 residues long. CDR1 SGHTA and CDR2 FQGTGA come from the germline V gene. The DNA for the CDR3 is TGTGCCAGCAGCCTGACAGGTTTAGAGACCCAGTACCTC. This sequence encodes CASSLTGLETQYL.

This clonotype was counted many times. The chain carries TRBV20-1 and TRBJ2-5; 9 nucleotides match TRBD2. J gave up 4 bases and V 7 bases, and 10 bases lay outside the gene matches. Germline V gives CDR1 DFQATT, CDR2 SNEGSKA (reference sequence). This CDR3 is built from 14 residues. CDR3 nucleotide sequence: TGCAGTGTCTCGCGGGGGGGCCTGAGAGAGACCCAGTACTTC. It is translated as CSVSRGGLRETQYF.